The sequence of this T cell receptor beta chain was determined in a study of cytomegalovirus exposure and HLA in healthy donors. Measured with immunoSEQ multiplex PCR; TCRdb has only the in-frame clones, and not every one. The sample yields some 45,000 clones, around nine tenths seen once. CDR1 SGHTA and CDR2 FQGTGA come from the germline V gene. V lost 1 base and J 0 bases, leaving 6 bases between the germline ends. The length of the CDR3 is 15 residues. Sequenced: PBMCs. The chain links TRBV7-3 to TRBJ2-2; no clear D gene. This TCR came from a man between 18 and 29 years old in good health and CMV-seronegative. The CDR3 spells CASSLNTANTGELFF. CDR3 nucleotide sequence: TGTGCCAGCAGCTTAAACACAGCGAACACCGGGGAGCTGTTTTTT. The full variable domain, rest sourced from reference TRBV7-3 and TRBJ2-2, is GAGVSQTPSNKVTEKGKYVELRCDPISGHTALYWYRQSLGQGPEFLIYFQGTGAADDSGLPNDRFFAVRPEGSVSTLKIQRTERGDSAVYLCASSLNTANTGELFFGEGSRLTVL.